Below, 28 T cell receptor beta chains from the same sample are listed, as sequenced in a study of OX40 agonist ivuxolimab in advanced cancers. The method was immunoSEQ multiplex PCR; TCRdb's version includes in-frame clones alone and lacks a portion of them. Among approximately 28,000 clones listed, 76% were seen once. The source was CD4+ or CD8+ T cells sorted from blood, collected in a trial of the OX40 agonist ivuxolimab. The receptor source for this set is an adult with an advanced solid tumor such as melanoma, head and neck, liver or kidney cancer.

The sample holds one count of this clone. The rearrangement joins TRBV30 to TRBJ1-2; D is uncertain. Germline V lookup: CDR1 GTSNPN, CDR2 SVGIG (reference sequence). Between the trimmed V and J ends, which lost 0 bases and 8 bases, there was a span of 16 bases. The CDR3 contains 14 residues. The DNA of the CDR3 is TGTGCCTGGAGTGTAAACCGGCCGAGCGGGGGCTACACCTTC. Protein sequence: CAWSVNRPSGGYTF.

This clone has more than one count but fewer than ten. V and J are TRBV14 and TRBJ2-7; D unresolved. This CDR3 region has 12 residues. The V end lost 0 bases, the J end lost 6 bases, and 6 bases lay between the germline ends. Germline V CDR1 and CDR2: SGHDN, FVKESK. CDR3 coding DNA: TGTGCCAGCAGCCAAGATTGGACCGAGCAGTACTTC. This translates into CASSQDWTEQYF.

The chain couples TRBV7-2 to TRBJ2-7; TRBD2 matches 15 bases. V shed 7 bases and J 6 bases; nucleotides not matched to a gene: 4. In germline, CDR1 is SGHTA, CDR2 FQGNSA. CDR3 size: 14 residues. The DNA for the CDR3 is TGTGCCAGCAACCAGGGACTAGCGGGGGGCGAGCAGTACTTC. Translated, it gives CASNQGLAGGEQYF.

V usage is TRBV9 and J usage is TRBJ1-3, with TRBD1 as a possible D gene (6 bases). There are 16 residues in the CDR3. The V and J ends lost 0 bases and 4 bases respectively, with 14 bases between them. Germline CDR1 reads SGDLS; CDR2 reads YYNGEE. The CDR3: CASSVARAGDGNTIYF. The CDR3 region has the DNA TGTGCCAGCAGCGTAGCTCGGGCAGGGGACGGAAACACCATATATTTT. Full variable domain (remainder filled in from reference TRBV9 and TRBJ1-3): DSGVTQTPKHLITATGQRVTLRCSPRSGDLSVYWYQQSLDQGLQFLIQYYNGEERAKGNILERFSAQQFPDLHSELNLSSLELGDSALYFCASSVARAGDGNTIYFGEGSWLTVV.

This sequence joins TRBV5-1 and TRBJ2-5; D may be TRBD1 (6 bases). This CDR3 has 14 residues. The germline V gene encodes CDR1 SGHRS and CDR2 YFSETQ. Trimming shortened V by 0 bases and J by 1 base, and 7 bases separated the two germline ends. The DNA of the CDR3 is TGCGCCAGCAGCTTGGGAGGGGGCCAAGAGACCCAGTACTTC. This sequence encodes CASSLGGGQETQYF.

This chain links TRBV10-1 with TRBJ1-5; D uncertain. The CDR3 sequence is 16 residues long. Germline V gene sequence: CDR1 WNHNN, CDR2 SYGVQD (reference sequence). Deletions cut 2 bases from V and 5 bases from J, with 16 bases between. The CDR3 is CASSERVTSRDQPQHF. For the CDR3, the DNA is TGCGCCAGCAGTGAGAGAGTGACAAGTAGGGATCAGCCCCAGCATTTT.

The gene calls are TRBV7-9 and TRBJ2-7; 8 bases map to TRBD2. J gave up 7 bases and V 5 bases, and 13 bases lay outside the gene matches. Germline CDR1 reads SEHNR; CDR2 reads FQNEAQ (reference sequence). This CDR3 is built from 15 residues. CDR3 sequence: CASSPGGGSQREQYF. The CDR3 nucleotides are TGTGCCAGCAGCCCAGGCGGGGGGTCCCAAAGAGAGCAGTACTTC.

The chain uses TRBV2 and TRBJ1-1, with 7 bases that match TRBD1. The CDR3 covers 12 residues. V dropped 6 bases and J dropped 4; count of bases not matched to a gene: 2. CDR1 and CDR2 from the germline V gene are SNHLY and FYNNEI. The CDR3 loop reads CASRRTGTEAFF. The CDR3 nucleotides read TGTGCCAGCAGAAGGACAGGCACTGAAGCTTTCTTT.

V usage is TRBV2 and J usage is TRBJ2-3; TRBD2 might be the D (5 bases). CDR1 and CDR2 from the germline V gene are SNHLY and FYNNEI. This CDR3 has 15 amino acids. V lost 7 bases and J 3 bases, leaving 17 bases between the germline ends. The CDR3 reads CASILTPGVTDTQYF. CDR3 sequence (DNA): TGTGCCAGCATCCTCACCCCCGGGGTGACAGATACGCAGTATTTT.

This clone was seen a few times. The V gene is TRBV28, the J gene TRBJ2-6; weak D call: TRBD2 (6 bases). Deletions cut 4 bases from V and 1 base from J, with 17 bases between. The length of the CDR3 is 18 residues. The germline V gene has CDR1 MDHEN and CDR2 SYDVKM. The CDR3 coding sequence is TGTGCCAGCAGTTCAGGGCAGCCTAGCGCGTCTGGGGCCAACGTCCTGACTTTC. Its translation: CASSSGQPSASGANVLTF.

This rearrangement joins TRBV11-2 to TRBJ2-5; perhaps TRBD1 as D (5 bases). This CDR3 is built from 15 residues. CDR1 is SGHAT, CDR2 FQNNGV, per germline. Trimming removed 1 base at V and 1 base at J, with 10 bases between. Here the CDR3 DNA reads TGTGCCAGCAGCTTAGCTTGGCAGGGCCAAGAGACCCAGTACTTC. Its translation: CASSLAWQGQETQYF.

The V call is TRBV9, the J call TRBJ2-5; TRBD1 is a possible D gene (6 bases). The V end was cut by 3 bases, the J end by 5 bases, with 23 bases between. This CDR3 has 17 amino acids. Germline loops: CDR1 SGDLS, CDR2 YYNGEE. This CDR3 reads CASSETPGQPLGETQYF. CDR3 DNA: TGTGCCAGCAGCGAGACCCCGGGACAACCCCTAGGGGAGACCCAGTACTTC.

The rearrangement joins TRBV9 to TRBJ2-7, with a tentative D call TRBD1 (6 bases). Germline V gene sequence: CDR1 SGDLS, CDR2 YYNGEE. This CDR3 has 15 residues. V shed 4 bases and J shed 5 bases, with 19 bases lying between them. Here the CDR3 DNA reads TGTGCCAGCAGCCCCCTCGCCCAGGGGTCGAACGAGCAGTACTTC. This encodes CASSPLAQGSNEQYF.

The table lists this clone with a few counts. This chain uses TRBV5-1 with TRBJ2-2, with D perhaps matching TRBD1 (6 bases). The ends were cut back, 6 bases at V and 4 bases at J, with 13 bases in the middle. Germline assignment: CDR1 SGHRS and CDR2 YFSETQ. This CDR3 is 14 amino acids long. The DNA of the CDR3 is TGCGCCAGCATAGGGGGAACTTCCACCGGGGAGCTGTTTTTT. This encodes CASIGGTSTGELFF.

The chain is built from TRBV12-5 and TRBJ2-5, with 11 bases lining up with TRBD2. Germline trimming cut 5 bases from V and 5 bases from J; bases unmatched to any gene: 7. The CDR3 sequence is 15 residues long. The germline CDR1 and CDR2 sequences are LGHNT and FRNRAP. The CDR3 protein is CASGPPSGGMETQYF. Here the CDR3 DNA reads TGTGCTAGTGGTCCCCCTAGCGGGGGGATGGAGACCCAGTACTTC.

The chain joins TRBV11-1 to TRBJ2-1, with 11 bases fitting TRBD2. In germline, CDR1 is SGHAT, CDR2 FQDESV (reference sequence). Trimming at V came to 5 bases and at J to 9 bases, leaving 12 bases not matched to a gene. The CDR3 is made up of 16 amino acids. The chain's CDR3 is CASSRSGGAQRPEQFF. The CDR3, as DNA: TGTGCCAGCAGCCGTAGCGGGGGGGCCCAAAGGCCTGAGCAGTTCTTC. The whole variable domain, filled in from reference TRBV11-1 and TRBJ2-1, reads EAEVAQSPRYKITEKSQAVAFWCDPISGHATLYWYRQILGQGPELLVQFQDESVVDDSQLPKDRFSAERLKGVDSTLKIQPAELGDSAMYLCASSRSGGAQRPEQFFGPGTRLTVL.

The chain uses TRBV27 and TRBJ1-6, with TRBD1 as a possible D gene (5 bases). The germline V and J ends were trimmed by 6 bases and 0 bases, with 12 bases remaining between them. The CDR3 is 16 amino acids. Germline V gene lookup returns CDR1 MNHEY and CDR2 SMNVEV (reference sequence). The CDR3, as DNA: TGTGCCAGCAGCCCTCTCGACAGCTCCTATAATTCACCCCTCCACTTT. Protein: CASSPLDSSYNSPLHF.

This rearrangement joins TRBV27 to TRBJ1-2; 9 bases are shared with TRBD1. V dropped 5 bases and J dropped 5; count of bases not matched to a gene: 3. Germline CDR1 is MNHEY and CDR2 is SMNVEV (reference sequence). The CDR3 has 13 amino acids. The DNA of the CDR3 is TGTGCCAGCAGTCGGGACAGGGCATATGGCTACACCTTC. Translated, it gives CASSRDRAYGYTF.

The V and J genes are TRBV5-1 and TRBJ2-1; possible D gene TRBD1, 6 bases. Trimming took 1 base from V and 8 from J, leaving 13 bases between them. The CDR3 sequence is 14 residues long. Germline values: CDR1 SGHRS, CDR2 YFSETQ. DNA for the CDR3: TGCGCCAGCAGCTTGAACCAGGGGATCCATGAGCAGTTCTTC. The encoded protein is CASSLNQGIHEQFF.

This chain links TRBV7-3 with TRBJ2-1, with D possibly called TRBD1 or TRBD2 (5 bases each). CDR1 is SGHTA, CDR2 FQGTGA, per germline. The CDR3 covers 13 residues. Trimming pared 1 base from V and 6 bases from J, leaving 7 bases between. CDR3 DNA sequence: TGTGCCAGCAGCTTAAAGGGGAGCAATGAGCAGTTCTTC. It is translated as CASSLKGSNEQFF.

The CDR3 DNA reads as TGTGCCAGCAGTGTGGGACAGGCGGGAGATACGCAGTATTTT. Its translation is CASSVGQAGDTQYF. The rearrangement joins TRBV25-1 to TRBJ2-3, with 8 bases fitting TRBD1. This CDR3 contains 14 residues. V dropped 4 bases and J dropped 5; count of bases not matched to a gene: 5. Germline V gene lookup returns CDR1 MGHDK and CDR2 SYGVNS.

This rearrangement joins TRBV27 to TRBJ1-4; 10 positions agree with TRBD1. V was pared by 4 bases and J by 3 bases, with 5 bases of the junction left unmatched. The CDR3 spans 16 residues. Germline CDR1 MNHEY, CDR2 SMNVEV (reference sequence). CDR3 residues: CASSSWTGGSNEKLFF. CDR3 coding DNA: TGTGCCAGCAGTTCTTGGACAGGGGGATCTAATGAAAAACTGTTTTTT.

The chain recombines TRBV7-9 with TRBJ2-7; 11 bases are shared with TRBD2. The CDR3 is 15 residues long. Trimming took 5 bases from V and 2 from J; bases not matched to a gene: 5. Germline assignment: CDR1 SEHNR and CDR2 FQNEAQ (reference sequence). CDR3 in amino acids: CASSITSGGPYEQYF. Written as DNA, the CDR3 is TGTGCCAGCAGCATCACTAGCGGGGGTCCCTACGAGCAGTACTTC. The whole variable domain, filled in from reference TRBV7-9 and TRBJ2-7, reads DTGVSQNPRHKITKRGQNVTFRCDPISEHNRLYWYRQTLGQGPEFLTYFQNEAQLEKSRLLSDRFSAERPKGSFSTLEIQRTEQGDSAMYLCASSITSGGPYEQYFGPGTRLTVT.

The table lists this clone with a count of one. This rearrangement joins TRBV4-1 to TRBJ2-7, with 11 bases matching TRBD2. The CDR3 length is 17 residues. V lost 0 bases, J lost 6 bases, and 10 bases stayed unmatched. Per the germline V gene, CDR1 is MGHRA and CDR2 is YSYEKL. CDR3: CASSQDLETSGVREQYF. DNA of the CDR3: TGCGCCAGCAGCCAAGATTTGGAGACTAGCGGGGTTCGCGAGCAGTACTTC.

This chain links TRBV27 with TRBJ2-6; the D is unclear. Germline CDR1 and CDR2: MNHEY and SMNVEV (reference sequence). The ends were cut back, 6 bases at V and 4 bases at J, with 7 bases in the middle. CDR3 size: 13 residues. CDR3 sequence reads: CASRPEGANVLTF. CDR3 sequence (DNA): TGTGCCAGCAGGCCGGAAGGGGCCAACGTCCTGACTTTC.

The chain has TRBV12-5 and TRBJ2-1, with 11 bases lining up with TRBD2. This CDR3 is built from 15 residues. Germline assignment: CDR1 LGHNT and CDR2 FRNRAP. With V trimmed by 7 bases and J by 5 bases, 7 bases remained unmatched. CDR3 sequence reads: CASALAGGFNNEQFF. DNA of the CDR3: TGTGCTAGTGCTTTAGCGGGGGGGTTTAACAATGAGCAGTTCTTC.

This clone was recorded once. The V call is TRBV30, the J call TRBJ2-7, with D maybe TRBD2 (5 bases). CDR1 and CDR2 from the germline V gene are GTSNPN and SVGIG (reference sequence). Deletions cut 1 base from V and 5 bases from J, with 18 bases between. The CDR3 extends over 15 amino acids. The CDR3, as DNA: TGTGCCTGGAGTGCCGTACTAGGCCCTCCGGACGAGCAGTACTTC. This codes for CAWSAVLGPPDEQYF.

By frequency in the sample, this clone is medium-sized. The chain couples TRBV2 to TRBJ1-4; D is perhaps TRBD1 (5 bases). Per the germline V gene, CDR1 is SNHLY and CDR2 is FYNNEI. V lost 1 base to trimming and J lost 8 bases, with 14 bases between them. The CDR3 has 15 amino acids. CDR3 amino acids: CASSEERGAGEKLFF. Written as DNA, the CDR3 is TGTGCCAGCAGTGAAGAGAGGGGCGCGGGAGAAAAACTGTTTTTT. Together with reference TRBV2 and TRBJ1-4, the CDR3 gives the full variable domain: EPEVTQTPSHQVTQMGQEVILRCVPISNHLYFYWYRQILGQKVEFLVSFYNNEISEKSEIFDDQFSVERPDGSNFTLKIRSTKLEDSAMYFCASSEERGAGEKLFFGSGTQLSVL.